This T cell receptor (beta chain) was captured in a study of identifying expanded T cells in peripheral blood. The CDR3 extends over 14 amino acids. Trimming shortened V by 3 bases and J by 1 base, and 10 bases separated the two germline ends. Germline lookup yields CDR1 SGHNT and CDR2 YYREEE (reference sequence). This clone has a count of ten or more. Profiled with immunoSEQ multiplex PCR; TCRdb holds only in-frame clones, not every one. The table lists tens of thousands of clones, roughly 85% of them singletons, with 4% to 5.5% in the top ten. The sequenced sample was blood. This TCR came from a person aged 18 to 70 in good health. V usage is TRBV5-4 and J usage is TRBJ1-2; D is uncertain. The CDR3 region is CASSSILSNYGYTF. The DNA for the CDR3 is TGTGCCAGCAGCTCCATATTGAGTAACTATGGCTACACCTTC.